A selection of T cell receptor beta chains follows, all from one sample in a study of blood T cell repertoires in COVID-19. Sequencing was performed with immunoSEQ multiplex PCR; in TCRdb, only in-frame clones are kept and a portion is missing. In the table there are fewer than 300,000 clones, 85% of which are singletons. Sequenced sample: PBMCs or T cells enriched from blood (not recorded which). These receptor sequences come from a woman aged 45 to 65 who had recovered from COVID-19. Each CDR3 is given with its conserved first and last residue. Each record gives: clone size, J gene, V gene, D gene, CDR3 DNA, CDR3 protein. D genes are given only for firm matches. Size values are once, few and many counts, or a class for expanded clones, and some rows have none.

>few|TRBJ2-7|TRBV6-5|TRBD1
TGTGCCAGCACCGGACAGGGGGCAGGCGAGCAGTACTTC
CASTGQGAGEQYF
>-|TRBJ1-3|TRBV20-1|-
TGCAGTGCTAGTGGAGGGTCCCCTGGCTCTGGAAACACCATATATTTT
CSASGGSPGSGNTIYF
>-|TRBJ1-2|TRBV9|-
TGTGCCAGCAGCCCGCCCCAGGGCGATGGCTACACCTTC
CASSPPQGDGYTF
>-|TRBJ1-2|TRBV5-1|-
TGCGCCAGCAGCTTGGAAACCGGGGGACGGATCTATGGCTACACCTTC
CASSLETGGRIYGYTF
>-|TRBJ2-1|TRBV9|-
TGTGCCAGCAGCGTAGACTCTAGCTCCTACAATGAGCAGTTCTTC
CASSVDSSSYNEQFF
>-|TRBJ2-5|TRBV23-1|-
TGCGCCAGCAGTCGGGGTAGGACGGGAGCCCCCGGAGAGACCCAGTACTTC
CASSRGRTGAPGETQYF
>-|TRBJ1-2|TRBV18|-
TGTGCCAGCTCACCGGCCGTCATGGGTTCAGGGCTTGGCTACACCTTC
CASSPAVMGSGLGYTF
>-|TRBJ2-5|TRBV7-3|-
TGTGCCAGCAGCCCAGGGGTCGGGGAGACCCAGTACTTC
CASSPGVGETQYF
>-|TRBJ1-3|TRBV28|-
TGTGCCAGCAGTTTTTCAGGTTCTGGAAACACCATATATTTT
CASSFSGSGNTIYF
>few|TRBJ1-5|TRBV11-2|-
TGTGCCAGCAGCTCTACCAGCGTCCAGCCCCAGCATTTT
CASSSTSVQPQHF